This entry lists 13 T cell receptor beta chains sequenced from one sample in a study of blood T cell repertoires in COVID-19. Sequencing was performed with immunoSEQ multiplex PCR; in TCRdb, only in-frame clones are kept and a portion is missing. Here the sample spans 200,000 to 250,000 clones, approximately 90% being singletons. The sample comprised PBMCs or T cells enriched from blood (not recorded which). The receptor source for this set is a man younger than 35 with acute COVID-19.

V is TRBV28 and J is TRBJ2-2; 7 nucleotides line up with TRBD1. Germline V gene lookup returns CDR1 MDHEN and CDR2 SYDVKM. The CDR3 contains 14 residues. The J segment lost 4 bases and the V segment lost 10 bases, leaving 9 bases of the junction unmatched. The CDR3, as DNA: TGTGCCACCGAGACAGGGTTGAGCACCGGGGAGCTGTTTTTT. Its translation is CATETGLSTGELFF.

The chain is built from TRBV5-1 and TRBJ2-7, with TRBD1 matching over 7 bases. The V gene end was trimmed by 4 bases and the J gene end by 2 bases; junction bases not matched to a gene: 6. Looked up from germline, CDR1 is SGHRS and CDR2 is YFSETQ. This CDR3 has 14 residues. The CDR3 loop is CASSPGTEAYEQYF. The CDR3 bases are TGCGCCAGCAGCCCCGGGACAGAGGCCTACGAGCAGTACTTC.

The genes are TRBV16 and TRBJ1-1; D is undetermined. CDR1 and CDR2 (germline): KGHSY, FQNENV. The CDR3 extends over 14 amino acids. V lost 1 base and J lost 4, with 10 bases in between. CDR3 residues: CASSQWQASTEAFF. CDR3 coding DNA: TGTGCCAGCAGCCAATGGCAGGCCAGCACTGAAGCTTTCTTT. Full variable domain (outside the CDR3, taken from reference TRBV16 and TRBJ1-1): GEEVAQTPKHLVRGEGQKAKLYCAPIKGHSYVFWYQQVLKNEFKFLISFQNENVFDETGMPKERFSAKCLPNSPCSLEIQATKLEDSAVYFCASSQWQASTEAFFGQGTRLTVV.

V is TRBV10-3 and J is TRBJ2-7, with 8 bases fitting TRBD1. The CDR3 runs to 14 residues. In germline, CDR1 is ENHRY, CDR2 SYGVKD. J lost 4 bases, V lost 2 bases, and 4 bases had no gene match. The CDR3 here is CAISEPGGSYEQYF. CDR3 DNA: TGTGCCATCAGTGAGCCAGGGGGCTCGTACGAGCAGTACTTC.

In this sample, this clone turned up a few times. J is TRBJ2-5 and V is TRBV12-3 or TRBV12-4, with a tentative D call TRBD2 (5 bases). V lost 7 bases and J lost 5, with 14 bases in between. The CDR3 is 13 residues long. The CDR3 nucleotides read TGTGCCAGCAAGAACGGGATGGAGGAGACCCAGTACTTC. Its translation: CASKNGMEETQYF.

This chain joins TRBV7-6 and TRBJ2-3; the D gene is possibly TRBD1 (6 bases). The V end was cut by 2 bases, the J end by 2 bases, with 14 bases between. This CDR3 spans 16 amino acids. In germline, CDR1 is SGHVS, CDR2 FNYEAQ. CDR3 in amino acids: CASSLIVRGVTDTQYF. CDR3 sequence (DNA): TGTGCCAGCAGCTTAATAGTCAGGGGCGTCACAGATACGCAGTATTTT.

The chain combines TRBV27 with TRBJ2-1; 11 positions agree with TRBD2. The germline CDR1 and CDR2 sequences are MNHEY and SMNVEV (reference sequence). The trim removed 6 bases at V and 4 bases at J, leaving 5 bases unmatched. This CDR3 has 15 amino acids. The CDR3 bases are TGTGCCAGCAGCCAGACTAGCGGGATTTACAATGAGCAGTTCTTC. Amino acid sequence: CASSQTSGIYNEQFF.

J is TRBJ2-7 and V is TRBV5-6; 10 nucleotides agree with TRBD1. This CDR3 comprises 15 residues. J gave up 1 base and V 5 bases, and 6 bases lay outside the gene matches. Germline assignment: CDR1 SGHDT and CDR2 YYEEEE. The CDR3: CASREPGQGSYEQYF. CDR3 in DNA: TGTGCCAGCAGGGAACCGGGACAGGGGTCCTACGAGCAGTACTTC.

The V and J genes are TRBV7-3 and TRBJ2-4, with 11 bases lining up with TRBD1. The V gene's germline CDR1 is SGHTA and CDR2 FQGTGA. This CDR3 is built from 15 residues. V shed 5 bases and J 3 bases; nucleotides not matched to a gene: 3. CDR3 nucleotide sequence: TGTGCCAGCAGCCCCGGGACAGGGGGCAAAAACATTCAGTACTTC. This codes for CASSPGTGGKNIQYF.

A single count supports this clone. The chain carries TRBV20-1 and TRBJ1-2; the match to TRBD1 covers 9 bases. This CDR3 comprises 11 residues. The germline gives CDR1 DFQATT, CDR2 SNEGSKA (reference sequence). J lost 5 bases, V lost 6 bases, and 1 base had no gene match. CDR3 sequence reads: CSADRGYGYTF. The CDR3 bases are TGCAGTGCGGACAGGGGATATGGCTACACCTTC.

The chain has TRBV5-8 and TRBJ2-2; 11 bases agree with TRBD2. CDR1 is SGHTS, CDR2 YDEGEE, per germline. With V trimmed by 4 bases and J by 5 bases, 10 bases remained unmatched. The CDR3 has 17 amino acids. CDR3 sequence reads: CASSPIPSGRPTGELFF. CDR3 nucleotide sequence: TGTGCCAGCAGCCCGATACCTAGCGGGAGGCCGACCGGGGAGCTGTTTTTT.

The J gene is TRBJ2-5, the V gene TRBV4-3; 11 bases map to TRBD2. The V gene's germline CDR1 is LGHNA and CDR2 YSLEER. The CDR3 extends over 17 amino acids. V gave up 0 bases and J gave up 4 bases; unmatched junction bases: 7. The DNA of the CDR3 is TGCGCCAGCAGCCAAGATGTTACTAGCGGGAGCCCAGAGACCCAGTACTTC. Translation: CASSQDVTSGSPETQYF.

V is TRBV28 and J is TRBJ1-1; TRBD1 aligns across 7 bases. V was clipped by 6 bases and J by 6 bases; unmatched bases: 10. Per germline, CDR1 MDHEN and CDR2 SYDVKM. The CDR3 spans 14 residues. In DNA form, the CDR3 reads TGTGCCAGCAGCCCATACAGGGGAGGCGCTGAAGCTTTCTTT. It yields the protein CASSPYRGGAEAFF.